These 2 T cell receptor beta chains originate from one sample sequenced in a study of blood T cell repertoires in COVID-19. Produced via immunoSEQ multiplex PCR; TCRdb's table is partial and in-frame only. The sample contains about 380,000 clones, about 90% of which appear only once. The sample taken for sequencing was peripheral blood. The source is a man aged 40-50 years with acute or convalescent COVID-19.

The chain combines TRBV6-2 or TRBV6-3 with TRBJ1-2, with TRBD1 matching 7 bases. The CDR3 extends over 13 amino acids. The ends lost 6 bases at V and 4 bases at J; junction bases unmatched: 5. The V gene's germline CDR1 is MNHEY and CDR2 SVGEGT. CDR3 nucleotide sequence: TGTGCCAGCAGCCCCGGGACAGTCTATGGCTACACCTTC. Its protein is CASSPGTVYGYTF.

This clone showed up just a few times. The V gene is TRBV20-1, the J gene TRBJ2-5, with D unclear. With 8 bases removed from V and 5 bases from J, the gap between germline ends came to 12 bases. Germline-derived CDR1 and CDR2 are DFQATT and SNEGSKA (reference sequence). The CDR3 runs to 11 residues. The chain's CDR3 is CSPSGIETQYF. CDR3 bases: TGCAGTCCCTCGGGTATTGAGACCCAGTACTTC.